The clone carrying this T cell receptor (beta chain) has just a few counts. Its matching antigen is unknown. The data originate from a study of T cell responses to AZD1222 COVID-19 vaccine. This table comes from immunoSEQ multiplex PCR, and its TCRdb copy is limited to in-frame clones, with some not included. The sample includes approximately 150,000 clones, roughly 92% of them seen just once. The CDR3 is 12 residues long. CDR1 is MNHEY and CDR2 is SVGEGT in the germline V gene. V was cut by 2 bases and J by 7 bases, with 8 bases left in between. Study-wide results and caveats: The donors showed a predominance of white British ancestry and of females, with possible underestimation of clonal diversity. Spike was spanned by vaccine-associated CD4 TCRs, which were dominant at 160-218 and 743-854.

This TCR was sampled from an adult in good health. Sequenced material: peripheral blood, taken on day 0 of AZD1222 vaccination. The rearrangement uses TRBV6-2 or TRBV6-3 and TRBJ1-1; D gene uncertain. As DNA, the CDR3 is TGTGCCAGCAGTTACCCCCCGGTTGAAGCTTTCTTT. Protein sequence: CASSYPPVEAFF.